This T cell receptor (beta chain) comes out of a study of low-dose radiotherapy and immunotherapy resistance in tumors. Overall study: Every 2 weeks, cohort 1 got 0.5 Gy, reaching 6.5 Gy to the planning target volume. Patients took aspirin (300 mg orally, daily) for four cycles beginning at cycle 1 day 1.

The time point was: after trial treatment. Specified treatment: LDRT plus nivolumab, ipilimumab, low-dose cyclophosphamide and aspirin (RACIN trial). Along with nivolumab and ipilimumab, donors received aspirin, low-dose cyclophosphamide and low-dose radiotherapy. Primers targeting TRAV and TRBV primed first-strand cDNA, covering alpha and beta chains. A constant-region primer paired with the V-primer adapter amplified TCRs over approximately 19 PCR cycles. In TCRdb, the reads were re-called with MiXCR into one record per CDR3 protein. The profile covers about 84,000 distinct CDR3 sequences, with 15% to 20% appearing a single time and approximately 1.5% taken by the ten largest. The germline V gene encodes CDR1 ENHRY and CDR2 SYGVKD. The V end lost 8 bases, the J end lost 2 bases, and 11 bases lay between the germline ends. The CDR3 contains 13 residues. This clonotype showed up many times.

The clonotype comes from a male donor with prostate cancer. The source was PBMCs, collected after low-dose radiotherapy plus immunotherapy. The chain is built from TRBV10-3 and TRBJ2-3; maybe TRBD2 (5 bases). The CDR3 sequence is CAIGPGSTDTQYF. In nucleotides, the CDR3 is TGTGCCATCGGACCGGGATCCACAGATACGCAGTATTTT.